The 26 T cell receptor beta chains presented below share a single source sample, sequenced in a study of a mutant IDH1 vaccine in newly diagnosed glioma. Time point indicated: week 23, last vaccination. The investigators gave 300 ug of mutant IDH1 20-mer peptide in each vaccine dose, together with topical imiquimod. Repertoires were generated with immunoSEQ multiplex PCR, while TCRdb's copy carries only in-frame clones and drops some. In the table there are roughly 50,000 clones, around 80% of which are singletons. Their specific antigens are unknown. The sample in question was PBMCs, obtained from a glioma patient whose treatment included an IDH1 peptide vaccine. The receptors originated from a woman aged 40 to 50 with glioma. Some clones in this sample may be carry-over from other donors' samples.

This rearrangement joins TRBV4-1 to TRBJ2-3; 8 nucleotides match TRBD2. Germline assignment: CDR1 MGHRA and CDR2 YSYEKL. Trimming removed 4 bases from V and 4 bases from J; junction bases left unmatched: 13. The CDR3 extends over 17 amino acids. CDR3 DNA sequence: TGCGCCAGCAGCCTGCTCGGAGGTCCCGGGAGGGCAGATACGCAGTATTTT. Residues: CASSLLGGPGRADTQYF.

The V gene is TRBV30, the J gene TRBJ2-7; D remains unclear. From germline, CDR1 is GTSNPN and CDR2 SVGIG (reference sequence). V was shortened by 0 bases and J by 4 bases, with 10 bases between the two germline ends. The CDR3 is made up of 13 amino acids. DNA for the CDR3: TGTGCCTGGAGTGTAGTCAACCAATACGAGCAGTACTTC. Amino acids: CAWSVVNQYEQYF.

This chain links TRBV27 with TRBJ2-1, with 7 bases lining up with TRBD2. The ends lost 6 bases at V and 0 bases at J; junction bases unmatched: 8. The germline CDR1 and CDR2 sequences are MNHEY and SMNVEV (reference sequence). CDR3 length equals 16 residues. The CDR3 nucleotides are TGTGCCAGCAGGGGACCCGGGGGGAGCTCCTACAATGAGCAGTTCTTC. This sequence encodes CASRGPGGSSYNEQFF.

CDR3: CASSQSGGGYNSPLHF. CDR3 in DNA: TGTGCCAGCAGCCAGTCAGGGGGCGGCTATAATTCACCCCTCCACTTT. The gene calls are TRBV14 and TRBJ1-6; 8 bases agree with TRBD1. V shed 3 bases and J 3 bases; nucleotides not matched to a gene: 4. CDR3 length: 16 amino acids. Germline CDR1 and CDR2: SGHDN and FVKESK.

CDR3 amino acids: CASSLGGAGGPSTDTQYF. The CDR3, as DNA: TGTGCCAGCAGCTTAGGGGGAGCGGGGGGGCCTAGCACAGATACGCAGTATTTT. The genes are TRBV13 and TRBJ2-3, with TRBD2 matching 10 bases. The CDR3 runs to 18 residues. Germline CDR1 is PRHDT and CDR2 is FYEKMQ (reference sequence). Unmatched junction bases numbered 6, after V lost 0 bases and J lost 0 bases.

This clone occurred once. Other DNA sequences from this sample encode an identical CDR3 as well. The CDR3, as DNA: TGTGCCAGCAGCCCCGGGACTGAAGCTTTCTTT. Residues: CASSPGTEAFF. The chain combines TRBV9 with TRBJ1-1; no definite D call. V shed 4 bases and J shed 5 bases, with 6 bases lying between them. The CDR3 spans 11 residues. The germline CDR1 and CDR2 sequences are SGDLS and YYNGEE.

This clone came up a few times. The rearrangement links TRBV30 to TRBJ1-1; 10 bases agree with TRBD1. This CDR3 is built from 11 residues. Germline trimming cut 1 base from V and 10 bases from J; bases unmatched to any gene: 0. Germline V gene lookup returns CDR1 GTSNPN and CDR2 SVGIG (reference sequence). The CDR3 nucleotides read TGTGCCTGGAGTGGGACAGGGGGAGCTTTCTTT. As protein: CAWSGTGGAFF.

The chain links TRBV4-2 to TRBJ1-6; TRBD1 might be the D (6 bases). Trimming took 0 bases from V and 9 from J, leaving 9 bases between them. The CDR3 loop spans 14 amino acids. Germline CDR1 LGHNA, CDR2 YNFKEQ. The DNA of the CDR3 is TGTGCCAGCAGCCAAGACAGGGGATTTTCACCCCTCCACTTT. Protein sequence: CASSQDRGFSPLHF.

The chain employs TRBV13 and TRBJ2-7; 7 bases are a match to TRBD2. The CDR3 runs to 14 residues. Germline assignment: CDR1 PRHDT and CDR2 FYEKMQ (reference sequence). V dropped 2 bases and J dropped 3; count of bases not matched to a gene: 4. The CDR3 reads CASSLSGVDYEQYF. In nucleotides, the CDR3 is TGTGCCAGCAGCTTAAGCGGGGTGGACTACGAGCAGTACTTC.

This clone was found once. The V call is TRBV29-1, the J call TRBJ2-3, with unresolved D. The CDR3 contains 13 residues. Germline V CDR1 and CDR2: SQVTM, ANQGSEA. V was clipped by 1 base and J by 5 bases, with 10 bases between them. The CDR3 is CSVEGGLGDTQYF. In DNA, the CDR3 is TGCAGCGTTGAAGGAGGTTTAGGAGATACGCAGTATTTT.

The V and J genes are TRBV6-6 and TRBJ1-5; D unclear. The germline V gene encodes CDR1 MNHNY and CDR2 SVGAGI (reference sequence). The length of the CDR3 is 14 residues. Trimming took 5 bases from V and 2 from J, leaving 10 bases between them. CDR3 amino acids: CASSPASGNQPQHF. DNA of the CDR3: TGTGCCAGCAGTCCCGCATCGGGCAATCAGCCCCAGCATTTT.

The CDR3 bases are TGTGCCAGCAGTTTGACTAGCGGGCTATACAATGAGCAGTTCTTC. Protein product: CASSLTSGLYNEQFF. The gene calls are TRBV2 and TRBJ2-1; 10 positions match TRBD2. The CDR3 has 15 residues. Germline CDR1 reads SNHLY; CDR2 reads FYNNEI. With 5 bases clipped from V and 4 bases from J, the junction kept 5 bases outside the gene matches.

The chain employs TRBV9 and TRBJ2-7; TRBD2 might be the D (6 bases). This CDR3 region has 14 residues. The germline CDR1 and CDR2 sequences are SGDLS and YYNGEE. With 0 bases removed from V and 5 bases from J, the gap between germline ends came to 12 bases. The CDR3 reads CASSVGEGRHEQYF. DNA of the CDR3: TGTGCCAGCAGCGTAGGAGAGGGGAGGCACGAGCAGTACTTC.

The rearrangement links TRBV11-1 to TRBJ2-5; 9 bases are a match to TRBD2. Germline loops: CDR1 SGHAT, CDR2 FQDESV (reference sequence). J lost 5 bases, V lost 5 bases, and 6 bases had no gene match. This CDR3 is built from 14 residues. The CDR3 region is CASSALAGAETQYF. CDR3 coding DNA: TGTGCCAGCAGCGCCTTAGCGGGGGCCGAGACCCAGTACTTC.

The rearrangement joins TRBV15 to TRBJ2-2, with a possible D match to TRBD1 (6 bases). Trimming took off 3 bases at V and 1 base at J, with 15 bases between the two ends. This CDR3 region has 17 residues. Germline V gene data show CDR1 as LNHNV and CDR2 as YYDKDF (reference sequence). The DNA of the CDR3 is TGTGCCACCAGCAGGGATCCGAGACAGGTGAACACCGGGGAGCTGTTTTTT. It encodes CATSRDPRQVNTGELFF.

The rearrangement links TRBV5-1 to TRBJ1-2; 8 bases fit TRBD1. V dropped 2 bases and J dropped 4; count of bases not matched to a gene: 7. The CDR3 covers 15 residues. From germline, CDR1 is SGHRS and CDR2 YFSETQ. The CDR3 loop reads CASSLGGQGGYGYTF. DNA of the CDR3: TGCGCCAGCAGCTTAGGTGGACAGGGAGGCTATGGCTACACCTTC.

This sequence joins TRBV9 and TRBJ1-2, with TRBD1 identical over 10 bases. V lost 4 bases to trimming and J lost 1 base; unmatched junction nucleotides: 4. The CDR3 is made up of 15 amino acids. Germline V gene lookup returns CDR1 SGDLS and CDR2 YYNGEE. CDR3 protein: CASSPGTGVNYGYTF. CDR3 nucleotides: TGTGCCAGCAGCCCCGGGACAGGGGTTAACTATGGCTACACCTTC. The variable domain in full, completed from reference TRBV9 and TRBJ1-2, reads DSGVTQTPKHLITATGQRVTLRCSPRSGDLSVYWYQQSLDQGLQFLIQYYNGEERAKGNILERFSAQQFPDLHSELNLSSLELGDSALYFCASSPGTGVNYGYTFGSGTRLTVV.

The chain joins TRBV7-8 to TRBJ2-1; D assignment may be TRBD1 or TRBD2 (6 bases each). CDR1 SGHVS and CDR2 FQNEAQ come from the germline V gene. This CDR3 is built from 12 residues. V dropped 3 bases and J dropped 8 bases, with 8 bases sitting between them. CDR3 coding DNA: TGTGCCAGCAGCTTGGGGGGCTATGAGCAGTTCTTC. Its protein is CASSLGGYEQFF.

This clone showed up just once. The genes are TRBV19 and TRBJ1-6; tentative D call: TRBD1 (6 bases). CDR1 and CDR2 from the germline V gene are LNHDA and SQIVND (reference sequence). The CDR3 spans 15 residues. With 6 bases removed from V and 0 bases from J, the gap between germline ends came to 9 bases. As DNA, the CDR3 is TGTGCCAGTAGGGGGGCGAGCTCCTATAATTCACCCCTCCACTTT. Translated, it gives CASRGASSYNSPLHF.

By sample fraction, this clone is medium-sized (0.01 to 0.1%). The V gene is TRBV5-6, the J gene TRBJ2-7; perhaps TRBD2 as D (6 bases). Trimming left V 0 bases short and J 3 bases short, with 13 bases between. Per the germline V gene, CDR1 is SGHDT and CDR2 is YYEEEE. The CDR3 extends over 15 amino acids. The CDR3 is CASSLGQGGSYEQYF. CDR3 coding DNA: TGTGCCAGCAGCTTGGGGCAGGGAGGCAGCTACGAGCAGTACTTC. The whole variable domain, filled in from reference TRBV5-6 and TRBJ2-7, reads DAGVTQSPTHLIKTRGQQVTLRCSPKSGHDTVSWYQQALGQGPQFIFQYYEEEERQRGNFPDRFSGHQFPNYSSELNVNALLLGDSALYLCASSLGQGGSYEQYFGPGTRLTVT.

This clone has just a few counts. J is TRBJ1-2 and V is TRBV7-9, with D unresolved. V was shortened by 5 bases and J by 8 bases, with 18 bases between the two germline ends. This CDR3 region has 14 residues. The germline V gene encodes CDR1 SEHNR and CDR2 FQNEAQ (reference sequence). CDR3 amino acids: CASSPSGLVGGYTF. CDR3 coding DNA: TGTGCCAGCAGCCCTTCAGGTCTTGTAGGAGGCTACACCTTC.

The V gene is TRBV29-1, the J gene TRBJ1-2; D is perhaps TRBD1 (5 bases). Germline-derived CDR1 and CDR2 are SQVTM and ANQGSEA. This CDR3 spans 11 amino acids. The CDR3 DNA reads TGCAGTTTTACAGGCGGCTATGGCTACACCTTC. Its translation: CSFTGGYGYTF.

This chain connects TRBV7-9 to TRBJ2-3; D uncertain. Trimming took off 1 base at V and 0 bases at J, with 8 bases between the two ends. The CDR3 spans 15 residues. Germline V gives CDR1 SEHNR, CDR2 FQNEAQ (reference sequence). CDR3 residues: CASSLDGGSTDTQYF. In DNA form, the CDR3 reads TGTGCCAGCAGCTTAGACGGCGGAAGCACAGATACGCAGTATTTT.

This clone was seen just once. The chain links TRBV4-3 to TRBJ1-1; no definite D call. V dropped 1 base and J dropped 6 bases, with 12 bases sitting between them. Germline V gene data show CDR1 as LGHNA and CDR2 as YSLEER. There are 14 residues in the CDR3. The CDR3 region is CASSQGAGYPEAFF. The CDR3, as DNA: TGCGCCAGCAGCCAAGGGGCGGGGTACCCTGAAGCTTTCTTT.

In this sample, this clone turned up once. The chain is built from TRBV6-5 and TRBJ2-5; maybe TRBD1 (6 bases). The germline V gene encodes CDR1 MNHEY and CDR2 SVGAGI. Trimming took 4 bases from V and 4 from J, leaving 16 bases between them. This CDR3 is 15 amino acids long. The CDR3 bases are TGTGCCAGCAGTTCCCAATACAGGGCTAGAGAGACCCAGTACTTC. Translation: CASSSQYRARETQYF.

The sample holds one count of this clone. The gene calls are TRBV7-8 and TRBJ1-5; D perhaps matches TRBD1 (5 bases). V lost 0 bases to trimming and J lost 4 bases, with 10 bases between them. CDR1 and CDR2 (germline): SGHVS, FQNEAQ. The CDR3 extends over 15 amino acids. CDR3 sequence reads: CASSLAGGGNQPQHF. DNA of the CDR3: TGTGCCAGCAGCTTAGCGGGTGGGGGAAATCAGCCCCAGCATTTT.